One T cell receptor beta chain is described in this entry. Antigen: not known. The sample belongs to a study of blood T cells in healthy people across ages. Overall study findings and caveats: The fall in TCR beta diversity per million T cells was roughly linear with age.

Every donor contributed around 10 milliliters of peripheral blood by blood draw. Researchers isolated at least 7 million PBMCs per sample. Per sample, extraction of total RNA gave at least 5.5 micrograms in every case. Then a second PCR, running roughly 6 to 11 cycles, was carried out with a sample-barcoded 5' primer and a J-beta primer mix. TCRdb re-called the 5' RACE reads with MiXCR, one entry per CDR3 protein. Altogether 800,000 or so distinct CDR3 sequences are present, 55% to 65% being singletons, with the ten largest covering 25% to 30%. This CDR3 spans 14 amino acids. From germline, CDR1 is SQVTM and CDR2 ANQGSEA. Trimming cost V 5 bases and J 7 bases, with 18 bases left between them.

The TCR comes from a young man in good health. Sequencing was carried out using blood. V usage is TRBV29-1 and J usage is TRBJ2-1; possibly TRBD2 for D (5 bases). The CDR3 reads CSVTGGRVMNEQFF. The CDR3 coding sequence is TGCAGCGTTACCGGAGGTCGAGTAATGAATGAGCAGTTCTTC.